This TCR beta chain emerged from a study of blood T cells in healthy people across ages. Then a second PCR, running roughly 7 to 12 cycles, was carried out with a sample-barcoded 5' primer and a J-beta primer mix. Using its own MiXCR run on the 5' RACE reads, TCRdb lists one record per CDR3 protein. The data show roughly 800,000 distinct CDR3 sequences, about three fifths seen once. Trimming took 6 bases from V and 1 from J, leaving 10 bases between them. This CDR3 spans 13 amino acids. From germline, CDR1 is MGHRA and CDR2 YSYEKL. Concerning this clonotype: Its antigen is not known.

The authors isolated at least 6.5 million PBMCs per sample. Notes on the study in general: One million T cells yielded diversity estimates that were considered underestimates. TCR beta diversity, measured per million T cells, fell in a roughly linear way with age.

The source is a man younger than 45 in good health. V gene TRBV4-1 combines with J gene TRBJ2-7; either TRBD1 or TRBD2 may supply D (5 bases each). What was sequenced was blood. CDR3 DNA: TGCGCCAGCAGTTGGGACGGATCCTACGAGCAGTACTTC. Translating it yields CASSWDGSYEQYF.